Listed here are 21 T cell receptor beta chains from one sample, sequenced in a study of blood T cell repertoires in COVID-19. Clones were read by immunoSEQ multiplex PCR, and TCRdb kept only the in-frame ones, dropping some. The sample has some 200,000 clones; 85% to 90% are singletons. Input material: peripheral blood. The receptors derive from an elderly man with acute or convalescent COVID-19.

The CDR3 reads CASKRQVPDNEQFF. The CDR3, as DNA: TGTGCCAGCAAACGACAGGTGCCGGACAATGAGCAGTTCTTC. The chain links TRBV19 to TRBJ2-1, with D possibly TRBD1 on 6 matching bases. The germline V gene encodes CDR1 LNHDA and CDR2 SQIVND (reference sequence). The CDR3 covers 14 residues. Trimming shortened V by 9 bases and J by 5 bases, and 17 bases separated the two germline ends. Looking up the rest from reference TRBV19 and TRBJ2-1 gives the full variable domain: DGGITQSPKYLFRKEGQNVTLSCEQNLNHDAMYWYRQDPGQGLRLIYYSQIVNDFQKGDIAEGYSVSREKKESFPLTVTSAQKNPTAFYLCASKRQVPDNEQFFGPGTRLTVL.

The chain carries TRBV6-5 and TRBJ1-2, with 8 bases matching TRBD1. Germline V gives CDR1 MNHEY, CDR2 SVGAGI. The CDR3 length is 13 residues. Germline trimming cut 7 bases from V and 4 bases from J; bases unmatched to any gene: 5. The CDR3 protein is CASTSGGGYGYTF. The DNA for the CDR3 is TGTGCCAGCACCTCAGGGGGCGGCTATGGCTACACCTTC.

This chain joins TRBV19 and TRBJ2-2; 8 bases match TRBD1. The CDR3 has 17 residues. J was trimmed by 1 base and V by 1 base; bases with no gene match: 5. The V gene's germline CDR1 is LNHDA and CDR2 SQIVND (reference sequence). CDR3 bases: TGTGCCAGTAGTATAGTCGCAGGGGGCCTGAACACCGGGGAGCTGTTTTTT. This encodes CASSIVAGGLNTGELFF.

J is TRBJ2-1 and V is TRBV11-2, with D unresolved. CDR3 length: 11 amino acids. The V gene's germline CDR1 is SGHAT and CDR2 FQNNGV. The V end was cut by 4 bases, the J end by 8 bases, with 6 bases between. CDR3 protein: CASSSVDEQFF. CDR3 sequence (DNA): TGTGCCAGCAGCTCGGTGGATGAGCAGTTCTTC.

The chain recombines TRBV6-2 or TRBV6-3 with TRBJ2-5; 9 positions agree with TRBD2. The CDR3 runs 17 residues. V dropped 6 bases and J dropped 1; count of bases not matched to a gene: 12. CDR1 MNHEY and CDR2 SVGEGT come from the germline V gene. CDR3 amino acids: CASSLWASGRFQETQYF. Written as DNA, the CDR3 is TGTGCCAGCAGCCTCTGGGCAAGCGGGAGGTTCCAAGAGACCCAGTACTTC.

In its sample, this clone was seen once. The V call is TRBV6-5, the J call TRBJ1-6; D gene ambiguous. This CDR3 is built from 14 residues. The germline V gene has CDR1 MNHEY and CDR2 SVGAGI. V lost 4 bases and J lost 7, with 11 bases in between. CDR3 DNA sequence: TGTGCCAGCAGTTCCTTAGACGGGAATTCACCCCTCCACTTT. It encodes CASSSLDGNSPLHF.

The gene calls are TRBV28 and TRBJ2-4, with D perhaps TRBD1 (5 bases). Trimming left V 5 bases short and J 1 base short, with 15 bases between. The germline V gene encodes CDR1 MDHEN and CDR2 SYDVKM. This CDR3 spans 16 amino acids. CDR3 residues: CASSIEGVGAKNIQYF. In DNA form, the CDR3 reads TGTGCCAGCAGTATAGAAGGGGTCGGGGCCAAAAACATTCAGTACTTC.

The chain combines TRBV14 with TRBJ1-6, with D possibly TRBD1 on 5 matching bases. CDR1 and CDR2 (germline): SGHDN, FVKESK. This CDR3 region has 18 residues. The V end was cut by 0 bases, the J end by 1 base, with 13 bases between. The DNA for the CDR3 is TGTGCCAGCAGCCAAGACCGGGTAGACAGTTCCTATAATTCACCCCTCCACTTT. Translating gives CASSQDRVDSSYNSPLHF. Complete variable domain (other parts from reference TRBV14 and TRBJ1-6): EAGVTQFPSHSVIEKGQTVTLRCDPISGHDNLYWYRRVMGKEIKFLLHFVKESKQDESGMPNNRFLAERTGGTYSTLKVQPAELEDSGVYFCASSQDRVDSSYNSPLHFGNGTRLTVT.

The chain couples TRBV24-1 to TRBJ2-3; 7 bases are shared with TRBD1. Germline V gene sequence: CDR1 KGHDR, CDR2 SFDVKD. The CDR3 spans 14 residues. The trim removed 10 bases at V and 9 bases at J, leaving 15 bases unmatched. For the CDR3, the DNA is TGTGCCACAAGCCGACCGGGACAGCAGTCAACGCAGTATTTT. Translating gives CATSRPGQQSTQYF.

The chain carries TRBV27 and TRBJ2-7; 7 bases map to TRBD1. The CDR3 loop spans 13 amino acids. In germline, CDR1 is MNHEY, CDR2 SMNVEV (reference sequence). V shed 2 bases and J 3 bases; nucleotides not matched to a gene: 1. In DNA, the CDR3 is TGTGCCAGCAGTTTAGCAGGGGGCTACGAGCAGTACGTC. Translation gives CASSLAGGYEQYV.

In its sample, this clone was seen once. The J gene is TRBJ1-1, the V gene TRBV7-8, with TRBD1 identical over 9 bases. After removal of 5 bases from V and 10 bases from J, the junction contained 11 bases not matched to a gene. This CDR3 region has 14 residues. CDR1 and CDR2 from the germline V gene are SGHVS and FQNEAQ. The CDR3, as DNA: TGTGCCAGCAGCCCCGGGACAGGGACGGTTGGAGCTTTCTTT. Translated: CASSPGTGTVGAFF.

The chain combines TRBV2 with TRBJ2-5, with D unclear. CDR1 and CDR2 from the germline V gene are SNHLY and FYNNEI. V was cut by 4 bases and J by 9 bases, with 9 bases left in between. The CDR3 totals 11 residues. The CDR3 region has the DNA TGTGCCAGCAGTGGAACCCAGTCCCAGTACTTC. This translates into CASSGTQSQYF.

V usage is TRBV7-9 and J usage is TRBJ2-1, with D unclear. Trimming stripped 4 bases from V and 8 bases from J, with 9 bases between. The CDR3 consists of 12 residues. Germline lookup yields CDR1 SEHNR and CDR2 FQNEAQ (reference sequence). For the CDR3, the DNA is TGTGCCAGCAGCTCTCACTTGGATGAGCAGTTCTTC. Amino acids: CASSSHLDEQFF. Supplemented by reference TRBV7-9 and TRBJ2-1, the full variable domain reads DTGVSQNPRHKITKRGQNVTFRCDPISEHNRLYWYRQTLGQGPEFLTYFQNEAQLEKSRLLSDRFSAERPKGSFSTLEIQRTEQGDSAMYLCASSSHLDEQFFGPGTRLTVL.

The chain joins TRBV5-1 to TRBJ2-2, with 7 bases matching TRBD2. Germline loops: CDR1 SGHRS, CDR2 YFSETQ. This CDR3 region has 13 residues. The V gene end was trimmed by 7 bases and the J gene end by 6 bases; junction bases not matched to a gene: 6. CDR3 sequence reads: CASERGGSGELFF. In DNA, the CDR3 is TGCGCCAGCGAACGGGGAGGGTCCGGGGAGCTGTTTTTT.

This chain uses TRBV5-4 with TRBJ2-3; D might be TRBD2 (6 bases). Germline values: CDR1 SGHNT, CDR2 YYREEE (reference sequence). CDR3 length: 16 residues. V was shortened by 3 bases and J by 1 base, with 15 bases between the two germline ends. This chain's CDR3 is CASSSAVQRGTDTQYF. The CDR3 DNA sequence: TGTGCCAGCAGCTCCGCTGTCCAGCGGGGCACAGATACGCAGTATTTT.

V usage is TRBV25-1 and J usage is TRBJ1-1; 8 bases are a match to TRBD1. Trimming cost V 1 base and J 0 bases; bases outside gene matches: 4. The CDR3 has 16 amino acids. The V gene's germline CDR1 is MGHDK and CDR2 SYGVNS. Here the CDR3 reads CASSEWKGQVNTEAFF. For the CDR3, the DNA is TGTGCCAGCAGTGAATGGAAGGGACAGGTGAACACTGAAGCTTTCTTT.

The rearrangement joins TRBV9 to TRBJ2-5; 8 nucleotides agree with TRBD1. The CDR3 has 15 amino acids. The J segment lost 9 bases and the V segment lost 0 bases, leaving 10 bases of the junction unmatched. Germline CDR1 reads SGDLS; CDR2 reads YYNGEE. CDR3 bases: TGTGCCAGCAGCGTAGGGGACAGGCCCCTGGGGGCCCAGTACTTC. It specifies CASSVGDRPLGAQYF.

The genes are TRBV30 and TRBJ1-1; TRBD1 agrees at 9 bases. CDR1 is GTSNPN and CDR2 is SVGIG in the germline V gene (reference sequence). The CDR3 contains 12 residues. The trim removed 5 bases at V and 6 bases at J, leaving 4 bases unmatched. The CDR3 region has the DNA TGTGCCTGGGGGGGACAGGGCTCTGAAGCTTTCTTT. Residues: CAWGGQGSEAFF.

The chain joins TRBV18 to TRBJ2-6; a possible D gene is TRBD1 (6 bases). CDR1 and CDR2 from the germline V gene are KGHSH and LQKENI. The CDR3 has 17 residues. Trimming stripped 2 bases from V and 0 bases from J, with 11 bases between. The CDR3 DNA sequence: TGTGCCAGCTCACCAAGGACAGCCACCTCTGGGGCCAACGTCCTGACTTTC. Protein sequence: CASSPRTATSGANVLTF.

This clone was detected only a few times. V gene TRBV5-4 combines with J gene TRBJ1-1, with TRBD1 matching 7 bases. Germline V gene lookup returns CDR1 SGHNT and CDR2 YYREEE (reference sequence). The CDR3 sequence is 14 residues long. The trim removed 4 bases at V and 0 bases at J, leaving 3 bases unmatched. As DNA, the CDR3 is TGTGCCAGCAGCATGACAGGGATGAACACTGAAGCTTTCTTT. Encoded protein: CASSMTGMNTEAFF.

The rearrangement joins TRBV4-2 to TRBJ2-7; tentatively, D is TRBD1 (5 bases). The CDR3 contains 15 residues. CDR1 is LGHNA and CDR2 is YNFKEQ in the germline V gene. Trimming shortened V by 1 base and J by 3 bases, and 13 bases separated the two germline ends. As DNA, the CDR3 is TGTGCCAGCAGCCAAGCGACAGATCAAGACTACGAGCAGTACTTC. It specifies CASSQATDQDYEQYF.